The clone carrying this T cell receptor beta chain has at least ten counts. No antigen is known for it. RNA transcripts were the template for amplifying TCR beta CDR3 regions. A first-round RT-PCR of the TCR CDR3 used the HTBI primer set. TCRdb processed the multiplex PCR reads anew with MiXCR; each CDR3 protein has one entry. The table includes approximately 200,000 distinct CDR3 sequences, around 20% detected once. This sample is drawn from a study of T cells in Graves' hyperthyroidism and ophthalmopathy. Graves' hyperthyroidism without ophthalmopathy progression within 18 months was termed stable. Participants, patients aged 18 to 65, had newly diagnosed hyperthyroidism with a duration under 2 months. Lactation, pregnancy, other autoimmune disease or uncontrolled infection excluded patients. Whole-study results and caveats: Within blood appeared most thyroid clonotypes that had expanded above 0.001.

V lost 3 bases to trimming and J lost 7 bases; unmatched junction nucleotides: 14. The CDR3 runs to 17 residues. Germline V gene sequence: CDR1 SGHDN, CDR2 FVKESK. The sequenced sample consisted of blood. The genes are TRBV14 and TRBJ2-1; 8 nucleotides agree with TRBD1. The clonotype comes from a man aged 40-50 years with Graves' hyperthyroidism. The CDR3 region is CASSHESRGQIRNEQFF. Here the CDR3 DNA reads TGTGCCAGCAGCCACGAGTCCAGGGGGCAGATCAGAAATGAGCAGTTCTTC. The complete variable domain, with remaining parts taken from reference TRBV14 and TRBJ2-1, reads EAGVTQFPSHSVIEKGQTVTLRCDPISGHDNLYWYRRVMGKEIKFLLHFVKESKQDESGMPNNRFLAERTGGTYSTLKVQPAELEDSGVYFCASSHESRGQIRNEQFFGPGTRLTVL.